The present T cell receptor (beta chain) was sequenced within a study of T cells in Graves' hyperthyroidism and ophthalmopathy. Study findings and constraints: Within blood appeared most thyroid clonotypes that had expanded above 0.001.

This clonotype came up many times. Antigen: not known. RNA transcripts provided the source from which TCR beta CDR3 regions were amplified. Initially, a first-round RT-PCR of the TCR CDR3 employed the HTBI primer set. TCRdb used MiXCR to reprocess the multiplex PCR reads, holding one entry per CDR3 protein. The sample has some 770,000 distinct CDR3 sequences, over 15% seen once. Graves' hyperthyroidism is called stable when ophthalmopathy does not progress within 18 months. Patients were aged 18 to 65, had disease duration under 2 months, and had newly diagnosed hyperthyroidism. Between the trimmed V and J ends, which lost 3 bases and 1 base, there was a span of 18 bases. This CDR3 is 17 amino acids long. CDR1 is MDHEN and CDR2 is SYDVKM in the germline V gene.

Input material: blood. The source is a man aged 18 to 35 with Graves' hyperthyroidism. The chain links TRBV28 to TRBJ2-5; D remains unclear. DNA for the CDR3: TGTGCCAGCAGTTTCTATTTACAGCTTTCAAGCCAAGAGACCCAGTACTTC. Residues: CASSFYLQLSSQETQYF.